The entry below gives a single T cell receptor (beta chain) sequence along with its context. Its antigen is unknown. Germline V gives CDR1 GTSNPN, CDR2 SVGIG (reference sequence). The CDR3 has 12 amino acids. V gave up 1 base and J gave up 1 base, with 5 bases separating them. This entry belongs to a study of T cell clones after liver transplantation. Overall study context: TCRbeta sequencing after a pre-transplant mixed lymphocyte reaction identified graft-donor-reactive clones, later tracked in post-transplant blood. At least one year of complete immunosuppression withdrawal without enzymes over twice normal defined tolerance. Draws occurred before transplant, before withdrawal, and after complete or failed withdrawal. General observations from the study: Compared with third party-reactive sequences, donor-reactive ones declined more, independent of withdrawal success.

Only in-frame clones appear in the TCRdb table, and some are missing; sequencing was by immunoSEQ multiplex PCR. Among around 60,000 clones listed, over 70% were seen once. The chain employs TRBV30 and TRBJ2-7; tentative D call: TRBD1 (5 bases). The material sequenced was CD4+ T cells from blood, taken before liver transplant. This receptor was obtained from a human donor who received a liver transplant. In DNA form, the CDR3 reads TGTGCCTGGAGTGGACAGTCCTACGAGCAGTACTTC. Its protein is CAWSGQSYEQYF. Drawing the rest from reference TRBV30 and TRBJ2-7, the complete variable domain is SQTIHQWPATLVQPVGSPLSLECTVEGTSNPNLYWYRQAAGRGLQLLFYSVGIGQISSEVPQNLSASRPQDRQFILSSKKLLLSDSGFYLCAWSGQSYEQYFGPGTRLTVT.